The next 14 T cell receptor beta chains were all read from a single sample in a study of OX40 agonist ivuxolimab in advanced cancers. TCRdb keeps only in-frame clones here, not all; method: immunoSEQ multiplex PCR. The table lists fewer than 15,000 clones, about 85% of them singletons. The sequencing here drew on CD4+ or CD8+ T cells sorted from blood, taken in a trial of the OX40 agonist ivuxolimab. The receptors originated from an adult with an advanced solid tumor such as melanoma, head and neck, liver or kidney cancer.

This chain joins TRBV7-6 and TRBJ2-2; 9 bases are a match to TRBD1. Unmatched junction bases numbered 4, after V lost 5 bases and J lost 3 bases. There are 15 residues in the CDR3. Germline lookup yields CDR1 SGHVS and CDR2 FNYEAQ. The CDR3 nucleotides read TGTGCCAGCAGCACTCGGGACAGGGACACCGGGGAGCTGTTTTTT. This codes for CASSTRDRDTGELFF.

V gene TRBV7-3 combines with J gene TRBJ2-1; a weak D match, TRBD1 (6 bases). The V end was cut by 5 bases, the J end by 5 bases, with 13 bases between. Germline V CDR1 and CDR2: SGHTA, FQGTGA. CDR3 length equals 14 residues. For the CDR3, the DNA is TGTGCCAGCAGCCTAGGGGGACCCAACAATGAGCAGTTCTTC. Translated: CASSLGGPNNEQFF.

The rearrangement joins TRBV13 to TRBJ2-3; D unclear. The V end was cut by 3 bases, the J end by 1 base, with 2 bases between. Germline V CDR1 and CDR2: PRHDT, FYEKMQ (reference sequence). The CDR3 runs to 12 residues. CDR3 amino acids: CASSFGTDTQYF. DNA of the CDR3: TGTGCCAGCAGCTTTGGCACAGATACGCAGTATTTT.

The CDR3, as DNA: TGCGCCAGCAGCCAAGAGCCAGGGAGATCAACTAATGAAAAACTGTTTTTT. Protein: CASSQEPGRSTNEKLFF. The chain combines TRBV4-1 with TRBJ1-4; tentative D call: TRBD1 (5 bases). The CDR3 totals 17 residues. The germline V gene encodes CDR1 MGHRA and CDR2 YSYEKL. The V end lost 0 bases, the J end lost 0 bases, and 11 bases lay between the germline ends.

In its sample, this clone was seen a few times. The rearrangement uses TRBV7-9 and TRBJ2-7, with D unclear. The CDR3 has 14 residues. V lost 7 bases to trimming and J lost 3 bases, with 16 bases between them. Germline V gene sequence: CDR1 SEHNR, CDR2 FQNEAQ (reference sequence). The CDR3 coding sequence is TGTGCCAGCACCGACCCTCGGAGTTTCTACGAGCAGTACTTC. Translated, it gives CASTDPRSFYEQYF.

This clone was counted between two and nine times. This chain connects TRBV5-1 to TRBJ2-7; D is possibly TRBD2 (5 bases). The V gene's germline CDR1 is SGHRS and CDR2 YFSETQ. The CDR3 has 15 amino acids. Trimming took off 0 bases at V and 5 bases at J, with 15 bases between the two ends. The DNA of the CDR3 is TGCGCCAGCAGCTTGGGCCGCGGACCGGGGAACGAGCAGTACTTC. Residues: CASSLGRGPGNEQYF.

The rearrangement links TRBV7-9 to TRBJ1-1; no firm D call. Germline assignment: CDR1 SEHNR and CDR2 FQNEAQ (reference sequence). This CDR3 has 13 amino acids. Trimming took 3 bases from V and 0 from J, leaving 5 bases between them. This CDR3 reads CASSLGMNTEAFF. DNA of the CDR3: TGTGCCAGCAGCTTGGGCATGAACACTGAAGCTTTCTTT.

This clone was recorded only once. The J gene is TRBJ2-1, the V gene TRBV6-6; 7 bases agree with TRBD2. The CDR3 is 12 residues long. V dropped 6 bases and J dropped 9; count of bases not matched to a gene: 5. Germline V lookup: CDR1 MNHNY, CDR2 SVGAGI (reference sequence). The CDR3 nucleotides read TGTGCCAGCAGAACGGGGGGTAGTGAGCAGTTCTTC. Translation: CASRTGGSEQFF.

This chain links TRBV5-1 with TRBJ2-7; maybe TRBD1 (6 bases). The CDR3 length is 15 residues. Germline lookup yields CDR1 SGHRS and CDR2 YFSETQ. The V end lost 4 bases, the J end lost 0 bases, and 14 bases lay between the germline ends. For the CDR3, the DNA is TGCGCCAGCAGCGGGGACATTACCAGCTCCTACGAGCAGTACTTC. Its protein is CASSGDITSSYEQYF. Complete variable domain (other parts from reference TRBV5-1 and TRBJ2-7): KAGVTQTPRYLIKTRGQQVTLSCSPISGHRSVSWYQQTPGQGLQFLFEYFSETQRNKGNFPGRFSGRQFSNSRSEMNVSTLELGDSALYLCASSGDITSSYEQYFGPGTRLTVT.

The chain combines TRBV5-8 with TRBJ2-7, with 9 bases matching TRBD2. The CDR3 runs 14 residues. V lost 5 bases to trimming and J lost 3 bases; unmatched junction nucleotides: 6. Germline lookup yields CDR1 SGHTS and CDR2 YDEGEE. The CDR3 sequence is CASSGVTSGYEQYF. The CDR3 DNA follows: TGTGCCAGCAGTGGAGTGACTAGCGGCTACGAGCAGTACTTC.

The V and J genes are TRBV6-1 and TRBJ2-1; 7 nucleotides match TRBD2. Germline V gives CDR1 MNHNS, CDR2 SASEGT. V shed 1 base, J shed 6 bases, and the junction held 0 bases outside the gene matches. The CDR3 loop spans 13 amino acids. Here the CDR3 reads CASSEGLANEQFF. CDR3 in DNA: TGTGCCAGCAGTGAAGGACTAGCCAATGAGCAGTTCTTC.

This chain links TRBV2 with TRBJ2-2; no clear D. Germline CDR1 SNHLY, CDR2 FYNNEI. V was pared by 2 bases and J by 6 bases, with 4 bases between. CDR3 length equals 12 residues. CDR3 coding DNA: TGTGCCAGCAGTGAACTCTCCGGGGAGCTGTTTTTT. Its translation: CASSELSGELFF.

This clone showed up just a few times. The V gene is TRBV27, the J gene TRBJ2-3; weak D call: TRBD2 (6 bases). The ends were cut back, 3 bases at V and 4 bases at J, with 14 bases in the middle. Germline V gene data show CDR1 as MNHEY and CDR2 as SMNVEV (reference sequence). The CDR3 loop spans 15 amino acids. The CDR3 DNA follows: TGTGCCAGCAGTTTTGTGGGAGCGGGCGCAGATACGCAGTATTTT. This gives the protein CASSFVGAGADTQYF.

The chain has TRBV4-2 and TRBJ2-3; 7 bases are shared with TRBD1. Germline CDR1 is LGHNA and CDR2 is YNFKEQ. J lost 5 bases, V lost 1 base, and 9 bases had no gene match. The CDR3 is 16 amino acids. The CDR3 sequence is CASSQGARGHQDTQYF. The CDR3, as DNA: TGTGCCAGCAGCCAAGGCGCGAGGGGGCATCAAGATACGCAGTATTTT.